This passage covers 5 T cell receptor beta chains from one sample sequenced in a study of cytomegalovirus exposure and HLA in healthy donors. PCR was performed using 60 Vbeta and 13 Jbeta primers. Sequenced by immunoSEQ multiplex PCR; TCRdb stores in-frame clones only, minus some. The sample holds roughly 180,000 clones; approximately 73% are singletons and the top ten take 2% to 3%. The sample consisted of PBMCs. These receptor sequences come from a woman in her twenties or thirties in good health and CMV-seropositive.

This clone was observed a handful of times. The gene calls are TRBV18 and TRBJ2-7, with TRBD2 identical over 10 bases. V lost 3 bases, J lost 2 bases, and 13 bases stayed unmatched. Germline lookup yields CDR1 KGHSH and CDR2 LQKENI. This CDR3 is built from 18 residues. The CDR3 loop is CASSPQATIAGGTYEQYF. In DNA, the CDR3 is TGTGCCAGCTCACCGCAGGCCACCATAGCGGGGGGAACCTACGAGCAGTACTTC.

CDR3 sequence: CASSTGTVRTYEQYF. The CDR3 coding sequence is TGTGCCAGCAGTACCGGGACAGTCAGGACCTACGAGCAGTACTTC. J is TRBJ2-5 and V is TRBV2, with 7 bases fitting TRBD1. The end of the DNA aligns better with TRBJ2-7, so the J call may be wrong. This CDR3 has 15 amino acids. The V gene's germline CDR1 is SNHLY and CDR2 FYNNEI.

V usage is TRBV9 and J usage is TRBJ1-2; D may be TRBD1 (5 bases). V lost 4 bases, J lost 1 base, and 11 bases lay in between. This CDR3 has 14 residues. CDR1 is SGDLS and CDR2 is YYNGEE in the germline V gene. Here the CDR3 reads CASSPGGGNYGYTF. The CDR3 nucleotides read TGTGCCAGCAGCCCCGGCGGGGGTAACTATGGCTACACCTTC.

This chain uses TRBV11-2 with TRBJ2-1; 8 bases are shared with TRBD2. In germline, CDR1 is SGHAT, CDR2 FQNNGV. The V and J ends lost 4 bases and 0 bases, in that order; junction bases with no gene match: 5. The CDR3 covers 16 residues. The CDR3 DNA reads TGTGCCAGCAGCTACCGCGGGGGGAGCTCCTACAATGAGCAGTTCTTC. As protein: CASSYRGGSSYNEQFF.

The CDR3 loop is CASSPFWDGATGELFF. The CDR3 DNA sequence: TGTGCCAGCTCACCGTTCTGGGATGGGGCCACCGGGGAGCTGTTTTTT. The rearrangement joins TRBV18 to TRBJ2-2; a weak D match, TRBD1 (5 bases). The ends were cut back, 3 bases at V and 4 bases at J, with 15 bases in the middle. Germline loops: CDR1 KGHSH, CDR2 LQKENI. The CDR3 extends over 16 amino acids.